The subject of this entry is one TCR beta chain. This clonotype was observed at least ten times. Its antigen is not yet known. Base qualities were left out, and no much larger clone turns up one base away. The sample comes from a study of glioma-infiltrating T cells (dated by TCRdb to the mid-2010s). In the study overall: Sequencing of TCR alpha- and beta-chain repertoires was performed on glioma tissue, on non-neoplastic brain tissue, and on matched peripheral blood mononuclear cells. To measure how far tissue and blood T-cell populations diverged, each tissue-infiltrating repertoire was compared against the peripheral blood repertoire of the same patient. Three low-grade glioma patients, about eight primary glioblastoma patients and three non-glioma patients contributing non-neoplastic brain tissue were included in the paired cohort. Overall study results and their limits: The group comparisons were based on small numbers of patients: three non-neoplastic, three low-grade glioma and roughly eight glioblastoma patients. VJ-independent divergence between tissue and blood was lower than expected in non-neoplastic patients but higher than expected in all gliomas, particularly low-grade gliomas. Very few CDR3 sequences were shared between tissue and blood, attributed to high CDR3 diversity and limited sampling.

TCR alpha and beta CDR3 regions were amplified with the iRepertoire nested amplicon-rescue multiplex PCR (arm-PCR) platform from RNA. For one-step reverse transcription and amplification, roughly 100-450 ng of tissue mRNA or PBMC total RNA was used as input. Following bead purification, Illumina adapters were added by a secondary multiplex PCR, and libraries between 200 and 400 bp were gel-purified. Demultiplexing relied on internal 6-nucleotide barcodes carried by the libraries. Sequencing of libraries was performed on an Illumina MiSeq with 2x220 or 2x250 nucleotide paired-end reads. The study's own analysis went as follows. Paired reads were merged using FLASH 1.2.11 and aligned with BWA-MEM to the GRCh37 human genome, and TRA and TRB reads were then extracted. For V and J assignment, an IMGT-derived reference of cassette sequences and CDR3 motifs that included pseudogenes was used. Three-frame translation of reads was performed, and productive CDR3s were defined as those with a C...FGXG motif and no stop codons. Unique combinations of V-J cassette pair and CDR3 amino acid sequence were defined as clonotypes. Filtering of reads was based on Hamming distance, with the threshold set by the sequence error rate of each sample in mapped regions. The raw public data were reprocessed by TCRdb itself: fastp quality trimming at Q25, MiXCR clonotype calling, in-frame beta chains only. Merged by CDR3 protein, the rows form single entries marked with the most common genes and DNA. These V and J calls derive from TCRdb rather than the authors' analysis. This sample holds some 120,000 distinct CDR3 sequences; roughly 24% were observed only once. Clones ranked in the top ten supply nearly 15% of the sample.

Sequences SQVTM (CDR1) and ANQGSEA (CDR2) are obtained from the germline V gene. The CDR3 starts with the cysteine, ends with the phenylalanine, and has 12 residues. Only CDR3 DNA remains: 36 bases, in frame from the first base. V sheds 6 bases and J sheds 0 bases, leaving 8 bases between their ends. The chain is made from TRBV29-1 and TRBJ1-2; the D gene lacks a confident call. The specimen was glioma tissue, nonneoplastic brain tissue, or PBMCs (not recorded which). The TCR sequence derives from a human donor with low-grade glioma or glioblastoma, undergoing nonglioma brain surgery, or in good health (not recorded which). The nucleotides are TGCAGCGTACAGAAAACTAACTATGGCTACACCTTC. Its translation is CSVQKTNYGYTF.